The rows below give T cell receptor beta chains drawn from one sample of a study of T-cell memory formation after mild COVID-19. Using its own MiXCR run on the 5' RACE reads, TCRdb lists one record per CDR3 protein. The top ten hold approximately 1.5% of the sample, which has tens of thousands of distinct CDR3 sequences, 6% to 8% seen once. Sequencing was performed on PBMCs or a T cell subset sorted from them (not recorded which). These receptors were taken from a man aged 18-30 years who had mild COVID-19 (a few samples of this study predate the infection). Cell type and time point are not known. Each CDR3 is given with its conserved first and last residue. The D gene is left open where the match is weak. The size field is filled for only some rows; it gives once, few, many or a size class.

>many|NA|TRBV7-2|TRBJ2-2
TGTGCCAGCAGCTTCTGGGGCACCGGGGAGCTGTTTTTT
CASSFWGTGELFF
>NA|TRBD2|TRBV13|TRBJ2-1
TGTGCCAGCAGCTTTTATCGGGGGGGGTCCTCCTACAATGAGCAGTTCTTC
CASSFYRGGSSYNEQFF
>many|NA|TRBV11-2|TRBJ2-3
TGTGCCAGCAGACGCCTTGGGGGGCCCCGAATGGATACGCAGTATTTT
CASRRLGGPRMDTQYF
>NA|NA|TRBV2|TRBJ2-5
TGTGCCAGCGGACGGGGTCACCAAGAGACCCAGTACTTC
CASGRGHQETQYF
>few|TRBD2|TRBV24-1|TRBJ2-1
TGTGCCACCAGTGATCTGCGGGGGGATGAGCAGTTCTTC
CATSDLRGDEQFF
>many|NA|TRBV6-5|TRBJ2-7
TGTGCCACCAAGAGGGATCCCTTCTACGAGCAGTACTTC
CATKRDPFYEQYF
>few|NA|TRBV3-1|TRBJ2-1
TGTGCCAGCAGCGAGGGGGTTTGGTCCTACAATGAGCAGTTCTTC
CASSEGVWSYNEQFF
>NA|NA|TRBV29-1|TRBJ2-1
TGCAGCGTTGTTTTGGGCAGCTTCGGCAACAATGAGCAGTTCTTC
CSVVLGSFGNNEQFF
>few|TRBD1|TRBV30|TRBJ2-1
TGTGCCTGGACTCAGGGGGCAGGAAATGAGCAGTTCTTC
CAWTQGAGNEQFF
>many|NA|TRBV5-1|TRBJ2-2
TGCGCCAGCAGCTTTTCACGGCAAGACGGGGAGCTGTTTTTT
CASSFSRQDGELFF
>NA|NA|TRBV18|TRBJ2-5
TGTGCCAGCTCCCTAGACCAACAAGAGACCCAGTACTTC
CASSLDQQETQYF
>many|NA|TRBV7-3|TRBJ2-3
TGTGCCAGCAGTTCCGGGGGAGGCACAGATACGCAGTATTTT
CASSSGGGTDTQYF
>many|NA|TRBV7-3|TRBJ2-1
TGTGCCAGCAGGTCCTCTCAGGGGTTCGGAGAGCAGTTCTTC
CASRSSQGFGEQFF
>NA|NA|TRBV5-1|TRBJ2-3
TGCGCCAGCAGTGAGATTGATGGAGATACGCAGTATTTT
CASSEIDGDTQYF
>few|NA|TRBV2|TRBJ2-3
TGTGCGAGCAGCTTCGTGGCCAGCCAATCTCTAGATACGCAGTATTTT
CASSFVASQSLDTQYF
>NA|NA|TRBV5-1|TRBJ2-5
TGCGCCAGCAGTCGGGACACCAAAGAGACCCAGTACTTC
CASSRDTKETQYF
>few|NA|TRBV28|TRBJ2-4
TGTGCCAGCAGTTTGGGGGGGCTAGCCAAAAACATTCAGTACTTC
CASSLGGLAKNIQYF
>NA|NA|TRBV7-3|TRBJ1-6
TGTGCCAGCAGCTTACTAGCTGTCGGGTCACCCCTCCACTTT
CASSLLAVGSPLHF
>NA|NA|TRBV6-6|TRBJ1-2
TGTGCCAGCAGTTACGGAGGGAACGGCTACACCTTC
CASSYGGNGYTF
>few|NA|TRBV7-9|TRBJ2-3
TGTGCCAGCAGCCCCCTCGATACGCAGTATTTT
CASSPLDTQYF
>NA|NA|TRBV6-6|TRBJ1-3
TGTGCCAGCAGACAGGGTTACTCTGGAAACACCATATATTTT
CASRQGYSGNTIYF
>many|NA|TRBV5-6|TRBJ2-5
TGTGCCAGCGTAATAGGGGCCGCGCAAGAGACCCAGTACTTC
CASVIGAAQETQYF
>many|TRBD2|TRBV7-2|TRBJ2-1
TGTGCCAGCAGCTTAGGACGGGAGGGCTGGCAGTTCTTC
CASSLGREGWQFF
>few|NA|TRBV10-3|TRBJ2-1
TGTGCCATCAGTGTTAGAAGAGAGCAGTTCTTC
CAISVRREQFF
>NA|NA|TRBV7-2|TRBJ1-2
TGTGCCAGCAGCCCCCCGGTAGGGGCGTTCGTCTACACCTTC
CASSPPVGAFVYTF
>NA|NA|TRBV2|TRBJ1-2
TGTGCCAGCAGTGAAGGGACGGACTATGGCTACACCTTC
CASSEGTDYGYTF
>few|NA|TRBV27|TRBJ2-3
TGTGCCAGCAGGTTAAACAGGGTGGACACAGATACGCAGTATTTT
CASRLNRVDTDTQYF
>NA|TRBD1|TRBV19|TRBJ2-1
TGTGCCAGTAGTTATGTCGGGACAGGGTCTAATGAGCAGTTCTTC
CASSYVGTGSNEQFF
>many|NA|TRBV7-9|TRBJ2-7
TGTGCCAGCAGCGCTAGCTCTTGGAGCTCCTACGAGCAGTACTTC
CASSASSWSSYEQYF
>few|NA|TRBV6-1|TRBJ1-1
TGTGCCAGCACCCTCACATGGGAGGGGAACACTGAAGCTTTCTTT
CASTLTWEGNTEAFF
>few|NA|TRBV24-1|TRBJ1-4
TGTGCCACCAGTGATACCCGCCAGGGTGAAAAACTGTTTTTT
CATSDTRQGEKLFF
>NA|NA|TRBV20-1|TRBJ1-6
TGCAGTGCTCCTGTCGGGGGGGAAGGGCCACCCCTCCACTTT
CSAPVGGEGPPLHF
>few|TRBD2|TRBV7-2|TRBJ2-1
TGTGCCAGCAGCTCCCCGGGACTAGCGGGCTCTAATGAGCAGTTCTTC
CASSSPGLAGSNEQFF
>many|NA|TRBV4-3|TRBJ2-3
TGCGCCAGCAGCCAAGAGGAAGGGTCCCGGCGTTATTTT
CASSQEEGSRRYF
>many|NA|TRBV12-3/TRBV12-4|TRBJ2-1
TGTGCCAGCAGAGAGCGAAATGAGCAGTTCTTC
CASRERNEQFF
>many|TRBD1|TRBV3-1|TRBJ2-1
TGTGCCAGCAGCCAAACAGGGGGATGGAATGAGCAGTTCTTC
CASSQTGGWNEQFF
>few|TRBD2|TRBV19|TRBJ2-1
TGTGCCAGTAGGACCGGGACTAGCGGCTACAATGAGCAGTTCTTC
CASRTGTSGYNEQFF
>NA|NA|TRBV6-6|TRBJ1-3
TGTGCCAGCCAGCGGGGCGTCTCTGGAAACACCATATATTTT
CASQRGVSGNTIYF
>NA|NA|TRBV5-6|TRBJ2-5
TGTGCCAGCAGCTTGGTAGGGACCCAGTACTTC
CASSLVGTQYF
>NA|TRBD2|TRBV7-9|TRBJ2-1
TGTGCCAGCAGCTTTCCCGGGGGGTTCTCCTACAATGAGCAGTTCTTC
CASSFPGGFSYNEQFF
>many|TRBD2|TRBV12-3/TRBV12-4|TRBJ2-3
TGTGCCAGCACCTCCAAGCGGGGGTCAGATACGCAGTATTTT
CASTSKRGSDTQYF
>NA|TRBD2|TRBV5-1|TRBJ2-7
TGCGCCAGCAGGAGGACTAGCGGAGAATTTTACGAGCAGTACTTC
CASRRTSGEFYEQYF
>many|NA|TRBV5-4|TRBJ2-5
TGTGCCAGCAGCTTGGTGGAACAAGAGACCCAGTACTTC
CASSLVEQETQYF
>NA|NA|TRBV5-1|TRBJ2-7
TGCGCCAGCAGCCCCGCGACGTTATTTTTGGACGAGCAGTACTTC
CASSPATLFLDEQYF
>NA|NA|TRBV5-1|TRBJ2-3
TGCGCCAGCAGTAATGGATCCCGCACAGATACGCAGTATTTT
CASSNGSRTDTQYF
>few|NA|TRBV10-3|TRBJ1-1
TGTGCCATCAGTGTGGTGGCAGGGGTTGAATCGGCTTTCTTT
CAISVVAGVESAFF
>many|NA|TRBV20-1|TRBJ2-1
TGCAGTGCTAGCGGGGAGGCCTACAATGAGCAGTTCTTC
CSASGEAYNEQFF
>few|TRBD1|TRBV2|TRBJ1-4
TGTGCCAGCAGTGGACAGGGGAGGGAAAAACTGTTTTTT
CASSGQGREKLFF
>few|NA|TRBV2|TRBJ2-4
TGTGCCAGCAGTGACCAGGTCCCGTACTTC
CASSDQVPYF
>few|TRBD1|TRBV27|TRBJ2-1
TGTGCCAGCAGTTCGGCCGGGACAGGGTACAATGAGCAGTTCTTC
CASSSAGTGYNEQFF
>NA|TRBD1|TRBV6-5|TRBJ1-5
TGTGCCACGAATCCCAGGGGGAATAGGGGCAATCAGCCCCAGCATTTT
CATNPRGNRGNQPQHF
>few|NA|TRBV15|TRBJ2-2
TGTGCCACCGCTGCCCGAGCCGATGGCGGGGAGCTGTTTTTT
CATAARADGGELFF
>NA|TRBD1|TRBV4-1|TRBJ1-2
TGCGCCAGCAGCCAAGGACAGGGGGCTGGGTATGGCTACACCTTC
CASSQGQGAGYGYTF
>many|TRBD1|TRBV6-6|TRBJ2-1
TGTGCCAGCATCGCGGGACAGGGGGCTTATAGCTCCTACAATGAGCAGTTCTTC
CASIAGQGAYSSYNEQFF
>NA|NA|TRBV6-4|TRBJ2-3
TGTGCCAGCAGTGAGGGCAGCAGAGATACGCAGTATTTT
CASSEGSRDTQYF
>few|NA|TRBV12-3/TRBV12-4|TRBJ2-3
TGTGCCAGCAGTTTAAGTTGGGATACGCAGTATTTT
CASSLSWDTQYF
>NA|TRBD1|TRBV20-1|TRBJ2-7
TGCAGTGCTAAACAGGGGGCTTGGGAGCAGTACTTC
CSAKQGAWEQYF
>many|NA|TRBV7-3|TRBJ2-3
TGTGCCAGCAGCTTACAGGGGACTAGCACAGATACGCAGTATTTT
CASSLQGTSTDTQYF
>many|TRBD1|TRBV3-1|TRBJ1-2
TGTGCCAGCAGCCGAAGAGGGACAGGCGCTTATGGCTACACCTTC
CASSRRGTGAYGYTF
>many|NA|TRBV7-9|TRBJ1-1
TGTGCCAGCAGCTCCCTCTCGAACACTGAAGCTTTCTTT
CASSSLSNTEAFF